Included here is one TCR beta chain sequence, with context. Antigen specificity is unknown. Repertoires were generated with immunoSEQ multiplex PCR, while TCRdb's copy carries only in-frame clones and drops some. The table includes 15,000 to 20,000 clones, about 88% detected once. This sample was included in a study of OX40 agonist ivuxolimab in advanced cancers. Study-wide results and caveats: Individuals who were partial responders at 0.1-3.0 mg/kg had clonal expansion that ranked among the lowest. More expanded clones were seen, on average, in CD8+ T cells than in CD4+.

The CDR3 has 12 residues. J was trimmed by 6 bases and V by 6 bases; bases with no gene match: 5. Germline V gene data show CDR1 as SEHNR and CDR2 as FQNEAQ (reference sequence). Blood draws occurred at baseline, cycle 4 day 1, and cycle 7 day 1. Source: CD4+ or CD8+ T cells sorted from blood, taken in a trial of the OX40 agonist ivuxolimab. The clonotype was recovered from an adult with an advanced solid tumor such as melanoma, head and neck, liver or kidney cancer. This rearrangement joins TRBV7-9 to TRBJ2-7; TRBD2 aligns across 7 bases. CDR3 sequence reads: CASSSGRAEQYF. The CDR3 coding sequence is TGTGCCAGCAGTTCAGGGAGGGCCGAGCAGTACTTC.